The rows below give T cell receptor beta chains drawn from one sample of a study of breast tumors, draining lymph nodes, adjacent tissues. From the multiplex PCR reads, TCRdb called clonotypes with MiXCR, one entry per CDR3 protein. Seen here are roughly 110,000 distinct CDR3 sequences, around 30% observed once, and the top ten hold approximately 5%. Material for sequencing was axillary lymph node tissue. The receptor set was obtained from a female donor with breast cancer. Some clones in this sample may be carry-over from other donors' samples. The CDR3 runs from the conserved cysteine through the conserved F or W. D genes are given only for firm matches. Expanded clones get a size class; other rows say once, few or many, or leave the size out.

J: TRBJ2-7
D: TRBD1
size: many
V: TRBV9
CDR3: CASRLLSIREGQGISYEQYF
DNA: TGTGCCAGCAGACTCTTAAGCATCCGAGAGGGACAGGGAATATCCTACGAGCAGTACTTC

J: TRBJ2-7
D: NA
size: many
V: TRBV6-5
CDR3: CASSHSGRGYEQYF
DNA: TGTGCCAGCAGTCACTCGGGTCGCGGCTACGAGCAGTACTTC

J: TRBJ2-5
D: TRBD2
size: many
V: TRBV24-1
CDR3: CATRERDEETQYF
DNA: TGTGCCACCAGGGAGCGGGACGAAGAGACCCAGTACTTC

J: TRBJ2-5
D: TRBD2
size: NA
V: TRBV6-6
CDR3: CASSHWGGGAGETQYF
DNA: TGTGCCAGCAGTCATTGGGGGGGAGGAGCGGGAGAGACCCAGTACTTC

J: TRBJ2-7
D: TRBD1
size: NA
V: TRBV6-5
CDR3: CASSRQGLNEQYF
DNA: TGTGCCAGCAGTCGACAGGGGTTGAACGAGCAGTACTTC

J: TRBJ2-3
D: TRBD2
size: many
V: TRBV9
CDR3: CASSVRLADSTDTQYF
DNA: TGTGCCAGCAGCGTAAGGCTAGCGGATAGCACAGATACGCAGTATTTT

J: TRBJ2-1
D: TRBD2
size: many
V: TRBV15
CDR3: CATSSAAGDEQFF
DNA: TGTGCCACCAGCAGTGCAGCGGGAGATGAGCAGTTCTTC

J: TRBJ1-3
D: NA
size: once
V: TRBV20-1
CDR3: CSARAGSGNTIYF
DNA: TGCAGTGCTAGAGCGGGATCTGGAAACACCATATATTTT

J: TRBJ2-1
D: TRBD2
size: many
V: TRBV10-3
CDR3: CATGLAGNEQFF
DNA: TGTGCCACCGGACTAGCGGGTAATGAGCAGTTCTTC

J: TRBJ2-5
D: TRBD1
size: many
V: TRBV27
CDR3: CASSFRRQTGGLETQYF
DNA: TGTGCCAGCAGTTTCCGTCGTCAGACAGGGGGCCTAGAGACCCAGTACTTC

J: TRBJ1-2
D: NA
size: many
V: TRBV20-1
CDR3: CSARGEGYYGYTF
DNA: TGCAGTGCTAGAGGAGAAGGGTACTATGGCTACACCTTC

J: TRBJ2-5
D: TRBD1
size: NA
V: TRBV20-1
CDR3: CSARAGTGAQETQYF
DNA: TGCAGTGCTAGAGCAGGGACAGGGGCCCAAGAGACCCAGTACTTC

J: TRBJ2-1
D: NA
size: many
V: TRBV24-1
CDR3: CATSDPPANEQFF
DNA: TGTGCCACCAGTGACCCCCCCGCCAATGAGCAGTTCTTC

J: TRBJ1-1
D: TRBD1
size: NA
V: TRBV2
CDR3: CASSEAWTGVSMSTEAFF
DNA: TGTGCCAGCAGTGAGGCTTGGACAGGGGTCTCTATGAGCACTGAAGCTTTCTTT

J: TRBJ2-1
D: NA
size: NA
V: TRBV3-1
CDR3: CAGSQVLGQLNEQFF
DNA: TGCGCCGGCAGCCAAGTATTAGGACAGCTCAATGAGCAGTTCTTC

J: TRBJ2-3
D: NA
size: many
V: TRBV5-1
CDR3: CASSHNPETDTQYF
DNA: TGCGCCAGCAGTCACAACCCGGAAACAGATACGCAGTATTTT

J: TRBJ1-1
D: NA
size: NA
V: TRBV12-3/TRBV12-4
CDR3: CASSLRVTEAFF
DNA: TGTGCCAGCAGTTTGAGGGTAACTGAAGCTTTCTTT

J: TRBJ1-2
D: NA
size: many
V: TRBV20-1
CDR3: CSASRTQGKNTF
DNA: TGCAGTGCTTCACGTACGCAGGGGAAGAACACCTTC

J: TRBJ2-6
D: NA
size: many
V: TRBV5-6
CDR3: CASSLRDIPSGANVLTF
DNA: TGTGCCAGCAGCTTACGGGACATCCCCTCTGGGGCCAACGTCCTGACTTTC

J: TRBJ1-5
D: NA
size: many
V: TRBV6-1
CDR3: CASSVGLNSNQPQHF
DNA: TGTGCCAGCAGTGTCGGACTGAATAGCAATCAGCCCCAGCATTTT

J: TRBJ2-3
D: TRBD1
size: NA
V: TRBV10-3
CDR3: CAISQGASTDTQYF
DNA: TGTGCCATCAGCCAGGGGGCAAGCACAGATACGCAGTATTTT

J: TRBJ1-5
D: TRBD1
size: many
V: TRBV20-1
CDR3: CSARDLGQGWKPQHF
DNA: TGCAGTGCTAGAGATTTGGGACAGGGGTGGAAGCCCCAGCATTTT

J: TRBJ2-1
D: TRBD1
size: many
V: TRBV2
CDR3: CASSADRGDEQFF
DNA: TGTGCCAGCAGCGCCGACAGGGGCGATGAGCAGTTCTTC

J: TRBJ1-4
D: NA
size: NA
V: TRBV7-9
CDR3: CASSLADLRTVGEKLFF
DNA: TGTGCTAGCAGCTTAGCTGATTTAAGGACAGTCGGGGAAAAACTGTTTTTT

J: TRBJ2-1
D: NA
size: many
V: TRBV24-1
CDR3: CATSLAGVGGGEQFF
DNA: TGTGCCACCAGTCTGGCGGGAGTCGGAGGGGGTGAGCAGTTCTTC

J: TRBJ1-2
D: NA
size: many
V: TRBV5-1
CDR3: CASSGRGFDYGYTF
DNA: TGCGCCAGCAGCGGCCGGGGGTTTGACTATGGCTACACCTTC

J: TRBJ2-7
D: NA
size: many
V: TRBV10-3
CDR3: CAIGDYEQYF
DNA: TGTGCCATCGGAGATTACGAGCAGTACTTC

J: TRBJ2-2
D: TRBD2
size: many
V: TRBV20-1
CDR3: CRAGLAGAGELFF
DNA: TGCAGGGCGGGACTAGCGGGAGCCGGGGAGCTGTTTTTT

J: TRBJ1-5
D: NA
size: NA
V: TRBV6-1
CDR3: CASTGDLSNQPQHF
DNA: TGTGCCAGCACCGGGGACCTTAGCAATCAGCCCCAGCATTTT

J: TRBJ1-5
D: NA
size: NA
V: TRBV20-1
CDR3: CNARASGQSNQPQHF
DNA: TGTAATGCTAGAGCCTCCGGGCAAAGCAATCAGCCCCAGCATTTT

J: TRBJ1-2
D: NA
size: NA
V: TRBV7-3
CDR3: CASSKGRGYGHTF
DNA: TGTGCCAGCAGCAAGGGCAGGGGATATGGCCACACCTTC

J: TRBJ1-5
D: NA
size: NA
V: TRBV28
CDR3: CASSFPDRYQPQHF
DNA: TGTGCCAGCAGTTTCCCCGACAGATATCAGCCCCAGCATTTT

J: TRBJ1-4
D: TRBD1
size: many
V: TRBV15
CDR3: CATSRAHRGTNEKLFF
DNA: TGTGCCACCAGCAGAGCCCACAGGGGGACTAATGAAAAACTGTTTTTT

J: TRBJ2-5
D: NA
size: many
V: TRBV20-1
CDR3: CSARVRARQTQYF
DNA: TGCAGTGCTAGAGTTAGGGCCCGTCAGACCCAGTACTTC

J: TRBJ1-1
D: NA
size: many
V: TRBV12-3/TRBV12-4
CDR3: CASRPYTEAFF
DNA: TGTGCCAGCAGACCGTATACTGAAGCTTTCTTT

J: TRBJ1-5
D: NA
size: many
V: TRBV12-3/TRBV12-4
CDR3: CASSLEAVNQPQHF
DNA: TGTGCCAGCAGTTTAGAGGCAGTAAATCAGCCCCAGCATTTT

J: TRBJ1-3
D: NA
size: many
V: TRBV20-1
CDR3: CSASWAGLAGNTIYF
DNA: TGCAGTGCTAGCTGGGCCGGGTTGGCTGGAAACACCATATATTTT

J: TRBJ2-7
D: TRBD2
size: many
V: TRBV5-6
CDR3: CASSLIGAGAYEQYF
DNA: TGTGCCAGCAGCTTGATTGGGGCGGGGGCCTACGAGCAGTACTTC

J: TRBJ1-2
D: NA
size: many
V: TRBV12-3/TRBV12-4
CDR3: CASRVRPHALYGYTF
DNA: TGTGCCAGCAGAGTCCGGCCCCATGCCCTCTATGGCTACACCTTC

J: TRBJ1-2
D: NA
size: many
V: TRBV7-6
CDR3: CASNLERGRGARNYGYTF
DNA: TGTGCCAGCAATCTTGAGAGGGGGAGAGGGGCGCGGAACTATGGCTACACCTTC